This T cell receptor (beta chain) originates from a study of cytomegalovirus exposure and HLA in healthy donors. The study's findings and limits: A later analysis found TCR association rates differed by HLA locus, highest for DRB1 and lowest for HLA-C.

Points on this clone: The antigen is undetermined.

PCR used 60 Vbeta primers and 13 Jbeta primers. TCRdb's copy holds only in-frame clones and misses some; the assay was immunoSEQ multiplex PCR. The table records 140,000 to 150,000 clones, about 80% of them present only once. Deletions cut 3 bases from V and 5 bases from J, with 10 bases between. The CDR3 extends over 14 amino acids. Germline CDR1 and CDR2: MDHEN and SYDVKM. This chain joins TRBV28 and TRBJ1-4; a possible D gene is TRBD1 (6 bases). The receptor comes from a woman aged 60-70 years in good health and CMV-seropositive. Sequencing was performed on PBMCs. CDR3 amino acids: CASSFAGENEKLFF. DNA for the CDR3: TGTGCCAGCAGTTTTGCAGGGGAAAATGAAAAACTGTTTTTT.